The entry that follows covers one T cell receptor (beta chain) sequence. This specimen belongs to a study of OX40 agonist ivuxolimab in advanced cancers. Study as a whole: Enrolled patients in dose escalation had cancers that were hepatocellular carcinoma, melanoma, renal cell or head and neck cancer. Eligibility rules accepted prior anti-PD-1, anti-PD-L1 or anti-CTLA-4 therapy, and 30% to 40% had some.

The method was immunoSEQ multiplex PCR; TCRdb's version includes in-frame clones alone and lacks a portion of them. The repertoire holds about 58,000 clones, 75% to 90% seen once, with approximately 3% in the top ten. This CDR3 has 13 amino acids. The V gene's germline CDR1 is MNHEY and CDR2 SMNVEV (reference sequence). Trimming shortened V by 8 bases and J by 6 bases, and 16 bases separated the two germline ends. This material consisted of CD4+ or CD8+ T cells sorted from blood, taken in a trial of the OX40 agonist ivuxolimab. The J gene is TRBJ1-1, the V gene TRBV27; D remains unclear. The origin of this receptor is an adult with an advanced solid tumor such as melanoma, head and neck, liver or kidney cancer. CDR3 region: CASLGQVNAEAFF. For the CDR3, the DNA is TGTGCCAGCCTAGGTCAAGTCAACGCTGAAGCTTTCTTT.